This T cell receptor beta chain is from a study of T cell repertoires in cytomegalovirus infection. Across the whole study: The public TCR beta signatures pointed to both CMV infection and matching HLA type.

This clonotype was detected only a few times. There are 15 residues in the CDR3. The germline gives CDR1 LGHDT, CDR2 YNNKEL (reference sequence). V lost 1 base to trimming and J lost 2 bases, with 11 bases between them. TCRdb reanalysed the reads using MiXCR and keeps one entry per CDR3 protein. The sample consists of around 260,000 distinct CDR3 sequences, roughly 9% of them appearing once. The source material was PBMCs. The gene calls are TRBV3-1 and TRBJ1-2; possible D gene TRBD1, 5 bases. The TCR was taken from a human donor in good health (CMV status not recorded). Some clones in this sample may be carry-over from other donors' samples. The CDR3 sequence: CASSQARRGNYGYTF. The CDR3 DNA reads TGTGCCAGCAGCCAAGCAAGACGGGGGAACTATGGCTACACCTTC.